A selection of T cell receptor beta chains follows, all from one sample in a study of beta chain features in type 1 diabetes. Generated by immunoSEQ multiplex PCR, the TCRdb table keeps only in-frame clones and is missing some. In the table there are 970,000 or so clones, roughly 15% of which are singletons. The sequencing input was naive CD4+ T cells from blood. The receptors here all came from a young woman in good health. CDR3s leave out the opening cysteine and the closing phenylalanine or tryptophan. Fields, in order: clone size, V gene, J gene, CDR3 protein. Not all rows give a size; the values are once, few, many and, for expanded clones, a class.

few	TRBV10-3	TRBJ1-2	AISVGQFHT
NA	TRBV16	TRBJ2-5	ASSQGLAGPTQETQY
few	TRBV27	TRBJ2-7	ASSHRGHSRSYEQY
NA	TRBV10-1	TRBJ1-5	ASSMGGNQPQH
many	TRBV10-3	TRBJ2-7	AISRPSSVSSYEQY
NA	TRBV7-2	TRBJ2-1	ASRTHPGRRGNNEQF
many	TRBV10-3	TRBJ2-7	ATGLAGTYEQY
few	TRBV7-2	TRBJ2-5	ASSMTSGTETQY
few	TRBV29-1	TRBJ1-2	SVEDTPGGIRGGYT
NA	TRBV6-5	TRBJ2-2	ASSYSNGELF
NA	TRBV9	TRBJ1-2	ASSVAGHGYT
few	TRBV6-5	TRBJ2-7	ASSYLGQSSYEQY
NA	TRBV4-2	TRBJ2-3	ASSQALAASTDTQY
NA	TRBV4-2	TRBJ2-7	ASSQAWGGVSNYEQY
few	TRBV4-2	TRBJ2-2	ASSQQIGTSPGELF
few	TRBV6-5	TRBJ2-1	ASSRSGRAYNEQF
NA	TRBV9	TRBJ1-2	ASSAAGTGGYGYT
few	TRBV7-2	TRBJ2-3	ASSLFTYSTDTQY
few	TRBV2	TRBJ2-5	ASRYRGLQY
NA	TRBV5-4	TRBJ2-5	ASSQAGTTETQY
NA	TRBV28	TRBJ1-2	ASSPGGGGYGYT
few	TRBV5-1	TRBJ2-1	ASTQGHAGNEQF
NA	TRBV2	TRBJ2-7	ASTTGVGEQY
NA	TRBV2	TRBJ2-2	ASSREKTNTGELF